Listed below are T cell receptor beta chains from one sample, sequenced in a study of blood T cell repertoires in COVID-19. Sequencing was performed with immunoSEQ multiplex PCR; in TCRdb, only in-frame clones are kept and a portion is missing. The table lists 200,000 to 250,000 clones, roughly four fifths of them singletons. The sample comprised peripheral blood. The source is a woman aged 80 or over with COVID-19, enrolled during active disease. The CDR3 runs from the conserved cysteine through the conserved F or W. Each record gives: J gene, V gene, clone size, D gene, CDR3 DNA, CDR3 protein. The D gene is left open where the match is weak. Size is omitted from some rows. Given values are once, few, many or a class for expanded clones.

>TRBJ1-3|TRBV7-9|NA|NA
TGTGCCAGCAGCACAGGGACAACTGGAAACACCATATATTTT
CASSTGTTGNTIYF
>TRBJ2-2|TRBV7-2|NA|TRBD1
TGTGCCAGCAGCCCCTTACAGGGGTTAAGCACCGGGGAGCTGTTTTTT
CASSPLQGLSTGELFF
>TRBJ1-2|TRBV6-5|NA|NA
TGTGCCAGCAGTTTAACAGGGTCCCCCGTCCTCTATGGCTACACCTTC
CASSLTGSPVLYGYTF
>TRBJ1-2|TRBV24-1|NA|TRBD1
TGTGCCACCAGTTCACAGGGGTATGGCTACACCTTC
CATSSQGYGYTF
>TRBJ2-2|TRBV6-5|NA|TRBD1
TGTGCCAGCATGTTGACCAGGGGGATCGGGGAGCTGTTTTTT
CASMLTRGIGELFF
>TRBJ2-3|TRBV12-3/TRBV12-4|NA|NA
TGTGCCAGCAGTTTATTCTCAGATACGCAGTATTTT
CASSLFSDTQYF
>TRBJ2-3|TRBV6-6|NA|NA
TGTGCCAGCAGTTACGGGGAGGAGAATACGCAGTATTTT
CASSYGEENTQYF
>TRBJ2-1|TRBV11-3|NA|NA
TGTGCCAGCAGCACATACGGAGGGAGCTCCTACAATGAGCAGTTCTTC
CASSTYGGSSYNEQFF
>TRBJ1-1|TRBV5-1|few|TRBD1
TGCGCCAGCAGCCCTGGGACAGGGGGCTCAAGGACTGAAGCTTTCTTT
CASSPGTGGSRTEAFF
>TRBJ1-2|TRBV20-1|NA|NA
TGCCCGGGGAGGTACGGCTACACCTTC
CPGRYGYTF
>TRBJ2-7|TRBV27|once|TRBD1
TGTGCCAGCAGTTTATACCCCCCGGGACAGGGAACCTACGAGCAGTACTTC
CASSLYPPGQGTYEQYF
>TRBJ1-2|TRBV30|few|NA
TGTGCCTGGAGTCTTGGGGCGGGGAGCTATGGCTACACCTTC
CAWSLGAGSYGYTF
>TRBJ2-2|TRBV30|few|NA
TGTGCCGGGGGGAGATCCACCGGGGAGCTGTTTTTT
CAGGRSTGELFF